A selection of T cell receptor beta chains follows, all from one sample in a study of graft-versus-host responses after intestinal transplantation. Sequencing used immunoSEQ multiplex PCR; TCRdb keeps in-frame clones, though not all of them. The sample lists 20,000 to 25,000 clones, roughly nine tenths occurring once. Specimen: PBMCs, collected about 63 days after intestinal transplantation. Receptors originate from a human patient who received an intestinal transplant, so some T cells may come from the graft donor. CDR3s leave out the opening cysteine and the closing phenylalanine or tryptophan.

CDR3aa: AGEYSTSFAYNEQF
j_gene: TRBJ2-1
v_gene: TRBV7-9

CDR3aa: ASSTDRSSYNSPLH
j_gene: TRBJ1-6
v_gene: TRBV7-8

CDR3aa: ASSLEGQGPQETQY
j_gene: TRBJ2-5
v_gene: TRBV11-2

CDR3aa: ASSTGQGPGANVLT
j_gene: TRBJ2-6
v_gene: TRBV27

CDR3aa: ASSKTISDRGSYEQY
j_gene: TRBJ2-7
v_gene: TRBV11-2

CDR3aa: ASSSRQGGWYEQY
j_gene: -
v_gene: TRBV5-1

CDR3aa: ASSMDQGASGYT
j_gene: TRBJ1-2
v_gene: TRBV6-4

CDR3aa: ASSPGANSPLH
j_gene: TRBJ1-6
v_gene: TRBV4-3

CDR3aa: ASSQEGAAGYGYT
j_gene: TRBJ1-2
v_gene: TRBV4-3

CDR3aa: ASSQPRDGNTIY
j_gene: TRBJ1-3
v_gene: TRBV4-1

CDR3aa: ASRPGQGMGETQY
j_gene: TRBJ2-5
v_gene: TRBV6-1

CDR3aa: ATCRDLYTEAF
j_gene: TRBJ1-1
v_gene: TRBV6-6

CDR3aa: ASKRDASTDTQY
j_gene: TRBJ2-3
v_gene: TRBV10-1

CDR3aa: ASSPPGQPYEQY
j_gene: TRBJ2-7
v_gene: TRBV4-3

CDR3aa: AWSVGVNTEAF
j_gene: TRBJ1-1
v_gene: TRBV30

CDR3aa: ASSDPRESYEQY
j_gene: TRBJ2-7
v_gene: TRBV6-4

CDR3aa: ASSFTFSERGTDTQY
j_gene: TRBJ2-3
v_gene: TRBV7-2

CDR3aa: ASSLGGHNEQF
j_gene: TRBJ2-1
v_gene: TRBV7-8

CDR3aa: ASSLASLDYNEQF
j_gene: TRBJ2-1
v_gene: TRBV11-2

CDR3aa: ASSLDLLEQY
j_gene: TRBJ2-7
v_gene: TRBV11-2

CDR3aa: ASSHDRAVRNNEQF
j_gene: TRBJ2-1
v_gene: TRBV4-1

CDR3aa: ATSRDHTGITYEQY
j_gene: TRBJ2-7
v_gene: TRBV15

CDR3aa: AWSAGWFADTQY
j_gene: TRBJ2-3
v_gene: TRBV30

CDR3aa: ASSPRQGESYNEQF
j_gene: TRBJ2-1
v_gene: TRBV14

CDR3aa: ATSRDLREGLREQY
j_gene: TRBJ2-7
v_gene: TRBV15

CDR3aa: ASSFRRQGHEQY
j_gene: TRBJ2-7
v_gene: TRBV7-2

CDR3aa: ASSQEYPSGVIYEQY
j_gene: TRBJ2-7
v_gene: TRBV4-3

CDR3aa: SVEGVMGQGFGELF
j_gene: TRBJ2-2
v_gene: TRBV29-1

CDR3aa: ASSLGQSYNEQF
j_gene: TRBJ2-1
v_gene: TRBV4-1

CDR3aa: ASSLDHIRARTNTGELF
j_gene: TRBJ2-2
v_gene: TRBV28

CDR3aa: ASTPDRVNTEAF
j_gene: TRBJ1-1
v_gene: TRBV5-1

CDR3aa: ASSKGQGDTDTQY
j_gene: TRBJ2-3
v_gene: TRBV5-8

CDR3aa: ASSLADRLTDTQY
j_gene: TRBJ2-3
v_gene: TRBV5-1

CDR3aa: ASSGVIRGYNEQF
j_gene: TRBJ2-1
v_gene: TRBV4-1

CDR3aa: ASSLEGIEQF
j_gene: TRBJ2-1
v_gene: TRBV5-1

CDR3aa: ASSLAHGGETQY
j_gene: TRBJ2-5
v_gene: TRBV7-9

CDR3aa: ASSIGLAGGNEQF
j_gene: TRBJ2-1
v_gene: TRBV19

CDR3aa: ASSYMGYNQPQH
j_gene: TRBJ1-5
v_gene: TRBV7-9

CDR3aa: ASSLAWGTEAF
j_gene: TRBJ1-1
v_gene: TRBV14

CDR3aa: ATSRSSGSNEKLF
j_gene: TRBJ1-4
v_gene: TRBV15

CDR3aa: SVVSGNEQY
j_gene: TRBJ2-7
v_gene: TRBV29-1

CDR3aa: ASSFSDEQF
j_gene: TRBJ2-1
v_gene: TRBV11-3

CDR3aa: ASSQVALNTGELF
j_gene: TRBJ2-2
v_gene: TRBV4-1

CDR3aa: ASSSQGFGDTQY
j_gene: TRBJ2-3
v_gene: TRBV7-7

CDR3aa: ASSQNPPWGGAVLTEAF
j_gene: TRBJ1-1
v_gene: TRBV4-1

CDR3aa: ASSSGWDASSGANVLT
j_gene: TRBJ2-6
v_gene: TRBV19

CDR3aa: ASSLFGTGIVYEQY
j_gene: TRBJ2-7
v_gene: TRBV7-8

CDR3aa: ASSLATGANTEAF
j_gene: TRBJ1-1
v_gene: TRBV7-6